This T cell receptor beta chain came from a study of OX40 agonist ivuxolimab in advanced cancers. Study background: Eligibility rules accepted prior anti-PD-1, anti-PD-L1 or anti-CTLA-4 therapy, and roughly 40% had some.

General study results and limits: Averaged across samples, CD8+ T cells carried more expanded clones than CD4+ did. Normalized T-cell clonal expansion was also low in a subset of nonresponders.

Details on this clone: Its antigen remains unknown.

Germline CDR1 GTSNPN, CDR2 SVGIG (reference sequence). Losses at the gene ends were 0 bases for V and 5 bases for J; bases not matched to a gene: 9. This CDR3 contains 16 residues. The data were produced by immunoSEQ multiplex PCR, yet TCRdb's version contains in-frame clones alone and is incomplete. This sample yields 20,000 to 25,000 clones, of which roughly 80% are seen a single time; 50% to 60% belongs to the top ten. This material consisted of CD4+ or CD8+ T cells sorted from blood, taken in a trial of the OX40 agonist ivuxolimab. This TCR was sampled from an adult with an advanced solid tumor such as melanoma, head and neck, liver or kidney cancer. The chain uses TRBV30 and TRBJ1-5, with 8 bases aligning to TRBD1. The CDR3 DNA reads TGTGCCTGGAGTGTAGGGCTGGGACAGGCCCATCAGCCCCAGCATTTT. Protein: CAWSVGLGQAHQPQHF. Together with reference TRBV30 and TRBJ1-5, the CDR3 gives the full variable domain: SQTIHQWPATLVQPVGSPLSLECTVEGTSNPNLYWYRQAAGRGLQLLFYSVGIGQISSEVPQNLSASRPQDRQFILSSKKLLLSDSGFYLCAWSVGLGQAHQPQHFGDGTRLSIL.